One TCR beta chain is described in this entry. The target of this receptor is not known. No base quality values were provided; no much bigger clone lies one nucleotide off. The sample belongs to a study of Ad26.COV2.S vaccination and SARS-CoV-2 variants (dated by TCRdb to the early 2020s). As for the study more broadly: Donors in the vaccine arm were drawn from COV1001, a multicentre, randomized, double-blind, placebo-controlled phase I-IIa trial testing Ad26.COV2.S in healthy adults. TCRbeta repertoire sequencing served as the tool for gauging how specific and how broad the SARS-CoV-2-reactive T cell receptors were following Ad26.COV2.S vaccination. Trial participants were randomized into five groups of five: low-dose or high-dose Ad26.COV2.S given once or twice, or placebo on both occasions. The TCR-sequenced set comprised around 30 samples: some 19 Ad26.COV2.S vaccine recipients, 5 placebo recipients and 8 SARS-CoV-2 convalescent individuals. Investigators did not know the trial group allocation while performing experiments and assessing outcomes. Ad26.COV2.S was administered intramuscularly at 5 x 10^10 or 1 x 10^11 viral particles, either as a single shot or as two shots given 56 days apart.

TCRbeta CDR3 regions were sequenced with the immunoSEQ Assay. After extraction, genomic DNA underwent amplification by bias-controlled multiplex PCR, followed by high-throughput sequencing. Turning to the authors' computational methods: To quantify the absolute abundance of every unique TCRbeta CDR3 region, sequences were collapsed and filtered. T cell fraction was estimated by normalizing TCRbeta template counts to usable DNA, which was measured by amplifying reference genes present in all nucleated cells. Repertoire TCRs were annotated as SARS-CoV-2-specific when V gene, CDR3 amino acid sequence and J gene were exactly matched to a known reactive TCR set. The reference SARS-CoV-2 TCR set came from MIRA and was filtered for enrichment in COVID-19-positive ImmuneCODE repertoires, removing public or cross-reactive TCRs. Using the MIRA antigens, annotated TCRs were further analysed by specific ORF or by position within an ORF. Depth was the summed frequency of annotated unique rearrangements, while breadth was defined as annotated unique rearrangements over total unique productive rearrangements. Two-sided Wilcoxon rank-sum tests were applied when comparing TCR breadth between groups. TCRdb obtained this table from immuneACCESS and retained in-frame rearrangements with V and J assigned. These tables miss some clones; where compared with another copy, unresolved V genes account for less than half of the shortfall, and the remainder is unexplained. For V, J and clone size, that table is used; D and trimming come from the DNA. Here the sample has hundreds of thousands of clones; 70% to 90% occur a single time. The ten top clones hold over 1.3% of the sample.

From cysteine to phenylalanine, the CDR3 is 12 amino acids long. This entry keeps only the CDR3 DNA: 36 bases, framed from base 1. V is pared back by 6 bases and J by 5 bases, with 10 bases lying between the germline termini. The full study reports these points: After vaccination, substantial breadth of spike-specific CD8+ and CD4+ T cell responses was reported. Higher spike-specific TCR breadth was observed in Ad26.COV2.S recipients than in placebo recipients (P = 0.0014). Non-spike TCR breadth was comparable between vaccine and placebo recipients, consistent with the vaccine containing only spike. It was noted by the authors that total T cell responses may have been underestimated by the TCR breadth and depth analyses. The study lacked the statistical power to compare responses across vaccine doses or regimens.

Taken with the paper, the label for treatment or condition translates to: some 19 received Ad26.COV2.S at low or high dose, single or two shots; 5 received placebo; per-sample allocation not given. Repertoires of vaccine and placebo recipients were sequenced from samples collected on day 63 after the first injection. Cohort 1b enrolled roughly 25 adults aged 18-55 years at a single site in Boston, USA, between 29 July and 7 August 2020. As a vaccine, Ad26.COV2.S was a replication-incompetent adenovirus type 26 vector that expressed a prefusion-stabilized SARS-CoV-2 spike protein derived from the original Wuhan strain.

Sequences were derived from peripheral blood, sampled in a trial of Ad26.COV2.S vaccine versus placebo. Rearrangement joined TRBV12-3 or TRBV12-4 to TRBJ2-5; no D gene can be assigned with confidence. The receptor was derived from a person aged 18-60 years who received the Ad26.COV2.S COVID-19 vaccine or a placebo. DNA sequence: TGTGCCAGCAGCGGGTCTTTCGAGACCCAGTACTTC. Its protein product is CASSGSFETQYF.